This T cell receptor (beta chain) derives from a study of T cell responses to AZD1222 COVID-19 vaccine. Study results and limitations: Spike-wide coverage was observed for vaccine-associated CD4 TCRs, with dominant responses at 160-218 and 743-854. There were repertoire samples only from the period after the peak T cell response. White British people made up most donors, females outnumbered males, and clonal diversity was possibly underestimated.

In this sample, this clone turned up a few times. Its antigen is unidentified. Deletions cut 5 bases from V and 7 bases from J, with 21 bases between. The CDR3 runs 16 residues. Germline CDR1 LNHDA, CDR2 SQIVND (reference sequence). Measured with immunoSEQ multiplex PCR; TCRdb has only the in-frame clones, and not every one. Here the sample spans some 130,000 clones, 80% to 90% being singletons. This receptor was identified in an adult in good health. Source: peripheral blood, taken on day 0 of AZD1222 vaccination. This chain links TRBV19 with TRBJ2-1; D may match TRBD1 or TRBD2 (5 bases each). CDR3 in amino acids: CASSYLGGTTTNEQFF. The DNA for the CDR3 is TGTGCCAGTAGTTACCTTGGGGGAACGACGACAAATGAGCAGTTCTTC.